Each of the 14 T cell receptor beta chains below was sequenced from the same sample in a study of control samples from healthy donors and cancer patients. Produced via immunoSEQ multiplex PCR; TCRdb's table is partial and in-frame only. The data show about 96,000 clones, approximately 95% seen once. Input material: blood. These receptors were obtained from a young man in good health.

The J gene is TRBJ2-7, the V gene TRBV27, with TRBD2 as a possible D gene (6 bases). This CDR3 contains 14 residues. Germline V gene lookup returns CDR1 MNHEY and CDR2 SMNVEV (reference sequence). Trimming took off 8 bases at V and 4 bases at J, with 18 bases between the two ends. The CDR3 here is CASGLTSRPYEQYF. CDR3 bases: TGTGCCAGCGGACTGACTAGTAGGCCGTACGAGCAGTACTTC.

V usage is TRBV4-1 and J usage is TRBJ1-5; no firm D call. Looked up from germline, CDR1 is MGHRA and CDR2 is YSYEKL. Trimming removed 1 base from V and 2 bases from J, with 6 bases in between. There are 14 residues in the CDR3. The chain's CDR3 is CASSQGRGNQPQHF. CDR3 coding DNA: TGCGCCAGCAGCCAAGGGAGGGGCAATCAGCCCCAGCATTTT.

This chain uses TRBV19 with TRBJ2-1, with TRBD1 matching over 7 bases. Germline V lookup: CDR1 LNHDA, CDR2 SQIVND (reference sequence). V was pared by 6 bases and J by 10 bases, with 15 bases of the junction left unmatched. This CDR3 spans 15 amino acids. In DNA, the CDR3 is TGTGCCAGTAGCGTTGAGGGGGCATGGCAACAAGAGCAGTTCTTC. Translated: CASSVEGAWQQEQFF.

The chain links TRBV9 to TRBJ2-1; 13 nucleotides match TRBD2. Per the germline V gene, CDR1 is SGDLS and CDR2 is YYNGEE. The CDR3 spans 17 residues. The junction had 6 bases not matched to a gene; V was cut back by 0 bases and J by 6 bases. In DNA form, the CDR3 reads TGTGCCAGCAGCGTAGTGGGGGGACTAGCGGGGTCCAATGAGCAGTTCTTC. This translates into CASSVVGGLAGSNEQFF.

The V and J genes are TRBV2 and TRBJ2-2; 11 positions match TRBD1. The length of the CDR3 is 18 residues. V dropped 3 bases and J dropped 0; count of bases not matched to a gene: 6. CDR1 SNHLY and CDR2 FYNNEI come from the germline V gene. CDR3: CASSDLGQGASNTGELFF. Here the CDR3 DNA reads TGTGCCAGCAGTGACCTCGGACAGGGGGCGTCGAACACCGGGGAGCTGTTTTTT.

CDR3 in amino acids: CASSQERDYAEQYF. For the CDR3, the DNA is TGCGCCAGCAGCCAAGAGAGGGACTATGCCGAGCAGTACTTC. The genes are TRBV4-1 and TRBJ2-7; 7 nucleotides agree with TRBD2. Germline-derived CDR1 and CDR2 are MGHRA and YSYEKL. J lost 6 bases, V lost 0 bases, and 5 bases had no gene match. CDR3 length: 14 residues.

V gene TRBV15 combines with J gene TRBJ1-1, with unresolved D. The CDR3 extends over 12 amino acids. The V gene's germline CDR1 is LNHNV and CDR2 YYDKDF (reference sequence). Trimming stripped 3 bases from V and 11 bases from J, with 13 bases between. The CDR3 DNA follows: TGTGCCACCAGCAGTGACGGACCGCGCGCTTTCTTT. It translates to CATSSDGPRAFF.

The rearrangement links TRBV2 to TRBJ1-6; no reliable D call. CDR1 SNHLY and CDR2 FYNNEI come from the germline V gene. This CDR3 is 16 amino acids long. Between the trimmed V and J ends, which lost 2 bases and 5 bases, there was a span of 13 bases. The CDR3 loop reads CASSENPRGNNSPLHF. The CDR3, as DNA: TGTGCCAGCAGTGAAAACCCACGAGGAAATAATTCACCCCTCCACTTT.

The CDR3 nucleotides are TGTGCCAGCAGTGATCTGGCGGGGGGGAACAATGAGCAGTTCTTC. Amino acids: CASSDLAGGNNEQFF. The chain has TRBV6-1 and TRBJ2-1; 9 bases align to TRBD2. V trimming: 3 bases; J trimming: 5 bases; junction bases outside the gene matches: 5. This CDR3 is 15 amino acids long. Germline V gene sequence: CDR1 MNHNS, CDR2 SASEGT.

The chain has TRBV30 and TRBJ1-3, with a tentative D call TRBD1 (5 bases). The germline gives CDR1 GTSNPN, CDR2 SVGIG (reference sequence). This CDR3 region has 20 residues. V lost 2 bases and J 0 bases, leaving 26 bases between the germline ends. Here the CDR3 DNA reads TGTGCCTGGAGTTACGGGACTCGTGACCTCCACCCCCTCTCTGGAAACACCATATATTTT. It specifies CAWSYGTRDLHPLSGNTIYF.

Remarks on this clone: One end of the junction fails to match germline, which may point to a read error. The CDR3 coding sequence is TGTGCCAGCAGCCCCGGGGGCTTC. Its protein product is CASSPGGF. V usage is TRBV13 and J usage is TRBJ1-2, with D perhaps matching TRBD1 (5 bases). CDR3 length: 8 residues. The V gene's germline CDR1 is PRHDT and CDR2 FYEKMQ (reference sequence).

This clone was found once. The chain employs TRBV6-1 and TRBJ1-5; possible D gene TRBD1, 5 bases. The CDR3 totals 16 residues. V lost 0 bases to trimming and J lost 2 bases, with 11 bases between them. Germline-derived CDR1 and CDR2 are MNHNS and SASEGT. The CDR3 region has the DNA TGTGCCAGCAGTGAAGCAGAAGGGGAGGGCAATCAGCCCCAGCATTTT. Translated, it gives CASSEAEGEGNQPQHF.

The chain carries TRBV5-6 and TRBJ2-5; a weak D match, TRBD1 (6 bases). The CDR3 length is 15 residues. Germline CDR1 SGHDT, CDR2 YYEEEE. Deletions cut 4 bases from V and 1 base from J, with 14 bases between. Here the CDR3 reads CASSLGAELQETQYF. Written as DNA, the CDR3 is TGTGCCAGCAGCCTGGGGGCGGAGCTCCAAGAGACCCAGTACTTC.

V and J are TRBV6-2 or TRBV6-3 and TRBJ1-5; TRBD1 matches 11 bases. V dropped 4 bases and J dropped 5; count of bases not matched to a gene: 1. The CDR3 sequence is 14 residues long. The V gene's germline CDR1 is MNHEY and CDR2 SVGEGT. The CDR3 is CASSWTGGYQPQHF. CDR3 sequence (DNA): TGTGCCAGCAGTTGGACAGGGGGCTATCAGCCCCAGCATTTT.